The entry below gives a single TCR beta chain sequence along with its context. Its antigen is undetermined. TCRdb re-called the RT-PCR reads through MiXCR, storing one row per CDR3 protein. The sample records more than 450,000 distinct CDR3 sequences, 12% being singletons. The CDR3 contains 13 residues. Germline lookup yields CDR1 SGHRS and CDR2 YFSETQ. The germline V and J ends were trimmed by 6 bases and 2 bases, with 10 bases remaining between them. The sample originates from a study of response to subunit inactivated influenza vaccine. General observations from the study: Only a handful of new T cells, the authors suggested, are recruited with each seasonal influenza vaccination.

The source was PBMCs from blood, collected on the day of vaccination. The receptor comes from a man between 50 and 59 years old who received an inactivated influenza vaccine. The chain joins TRBV5-1 to TRBJ2-3; D unresolved. The CDR3 DNA reads as TGCGCCAGCACCGTGGGATACACAGATACGCAGTATTTT. Its protein product is CASTVGYTDTQYF.